Presented here are 32 T cell receptor beta chains from one specimen sequenced in a study of T cells in Graves' hyperthyroidism and ophthalmopathy. Template material for amplifying TCR beta CDR3 regions consisted of RNA transcripts. The study used the HTBI primer set for a first-round RT-PCR of the TCR CDR3. TCRdb ran MiXCR on the multiplex PCR reads and lists one entry per CDR3 protein. The sample includes about 350,000 distinct CDR3 sequences, approximately 19% of them seen just once. Sequenced sample: blood. These receptors originate from a woman aged 18-35 years with Graves' hyperthyroidism.

The table lists this clonotype with many counts. This rearrangement joins TRBV6-5 to TRBJ2-5, with 8 bases aligning to TRBD1. Germline V gene data show CDR1 as MNHEY and CDR2 as SVGAGI. The CDR3 contains 13 residues. With V trimmed by 2 bases and J by 4 bases, 0 bases remained unmatched. CDR3 nucleotides: TGTGCCAGCAGTTACGGACAGGGAGAGACCCAGTACTTC. Translated, it gives CASSYGQGETQYF.

V gene TRBV19 combines with J gene TRBJ1-5; D is unresolved. Germline V gives CDR1 LNHDA, CDR2 SQIVND (reference sequence). The CDR3 contains 15 residues. Trimming took off 3 bases at V and 3 bases at J, with 12 bases between the two ends. CDR3: CASSILGRFNQPQHF. DNA of the CDR3: TGTGCCAGTAGTATCCTTGGACGGTTCAATCAGCCCCAGCATTTT.

This clonotype was picked up many times. The chain is built from TRBV15 and TRBJ1-1; D unresolved. Looked up from germline, CDR1 is LNHNV and CDR2 is YYDKDF (reference sequence). The V end lost 0 bases, the J end lost 4 bases, and 27 bases lay between the germline ends. CDR3 length equals 20 residues. The CDR3 sequence is CATSRDWLGLSPEEITEAFF. CDR3 nucleotide sequence: TGTGCCACCAGCAGAGATTGGTTGGGTCTAAGCCCAGAAGAGATCACTGAAGCTTTCTTT.

This clonotype came up many times. This sequence joins TRBV30 and TRBJ2-7, with D tentatively TRBD1 (6 bases). The CDR3 contains 14 residues. The germline V and J ends were trimmed by 2 bases and 8 bases, with 19 bases remaining between them. The germline gives CDR1 GTSNPN, CDR2 SVGIG (reference sequence). The CDR3 loop reads CAWSPGQPGSKQYF. In DNA form, the CDR3 reads TGTGCCTGGAGTCCCGGACAGCCGGGGAGCAAGCAGTACTTC. The whole variable domain, remainder taken from reference TRBV30 and TRBJ2-7, is SQTIHQWPATLVQPVGSPLSLECTVEGTSNPNLYWYRQAAGRGLQLLFYSVGIGQISSEVPQNLSASRPQDRQFILSSKKLLLSDSGFYLCAWSPGQPGSKQYFGPGTRLTVT.

Many counts were recorded for this clonotype. The V gene is TRBV15, the J gene TRBJ1-5; D may be TRBD1 (5 bases). Germline lookup yields CDR1 LNHNV and CDR2 YYDKDF (reference sequence). The CDR3 runs to 14 residues. Trimming cost V 0 bases and J 7 bases, with 10 bases left between them. CDR3 sequence (DNA): TGTGCCACCAGCAGAGATTCGAGGGACCAGCCCCAGCATTTT. This translates into CATSRDSRDQPQHF.

This clonotype was observed at least ten times. In DNA, the CDR3 is TGTGCCAGCAGCTATCTGGGGGGACAGGAAGCTTTCTTT. Translation: CASSYLGGQEAFF. The rearrangement links TRBV9 to TRBJ1-1; 7 bases line up with TRBD1. The germline V gene encodes CDR1 SGDLS and CDR2 YYNGEE. CDR3 length equals 13 residues. J gave up 8 bases and V 4 bases, and 8 bases lay outside the gene matches.

In this sample, this clonotype turned up many times. V and J are TRBV2 and TRBJ1-1; D possibly corresponds to TRBD1 (5 bases). V shed 6 bases and J shed 1 base, with 9 bases lying between them. Germline V gene sequence: CDR1 SNHLY, CDR2 FYNNEI. The CDR3 is 13 amino acids. CDR3 DNA: TGTGCCAGCAGATACAGGACGAACACTGAAGCTTTCTTT. As protein: CASRYRTNTEAFF.

This clonotype was counted many times. The chain uses TRBV12-5 and TRBJ1-2, with no clear D. The CDR3 extends over 13 amino acids. From germline, CDR1 is LGHNT and CDR2 FRNRAP. Trimming removed 1 base from V and 4 bases from J, with 7 bases in between. The CDR3 nucleotides read TGTGCTAGTGGTTTGGGGGTTGGCTATGGCTACACCTTC. Translation: CASGLGVGYGYTF. The full variable domain, rest sourced from reference TRBV12-5 and TRBJ1-2, is DARVTQTPRHKVTEMGQEVTMRCQPILGHNTVFWYRQTMMQGLELLAYFRNRAPLDDSGMPKDRFSAEMPDATLATLKIQPSEPRDSAVYFCASGLGVGYGYTFGSGTRLTVV.

This clonotype showed up many times. The rearrangement uses TRBV4-2 and TRBJ1-2; no definite D call. CDR1 and CDR2 from the germline V gene are LGHNA and YNFKEQ. Trimming took 1 base from V and 3 from J, leaving 15 bases between them. The CDR3 is 16 residues long. CDR3 DNA sequence: TGTGCCAGCAGCCAAGTTGGCATCGGCGGAGACTATGGCTACACCTTC. It encodes CASSQVGIGGDYGYTF.

Points on this clonotype: One end of the junction varies from germline; a read error may be responsible. The CDR3 DNA reads as TGTGCCATCAGCTACAGCGTAATGAGAAACACCATATATTTT. Translated, it gives CAISYSVMRNTIYF. The V and J genes are TRBV7-2 and TRBJ1-3; D call uncertain. CDR1 and CDR2 (germline): SGHTA, FQGNSA. The CDR3 is 14 amino acids.

This clonotype has ten or more counts. The chain carries TRBV5-1 and TRBJ2-7, with no clear D. Germline V CDR1 and CDR2: SGHRS, YFSETQ. Trimming removed 4 bases from V and 2 bases from J, with 13 bases in between. There are 14 residues in the CDR3. The CDR3 reads CASSPASPAYEQYF. CDR3 nucleotides: TGCGCCAGCAGCCCTGCGTCCCCAGCCTACGAGCAGTACTTC.

This clonotype was seen ten or more times. The chain combines TRBV6-2 or TRBV6-3 with TRBJ2-7; 7 bases align to TRBD2. CDR3 size: 15 residues. Unmatched junction bases numbered 2, after V lost 0 bases and J lost 0 bases. Per the germline V gene, CDR1 is MNHEY and CDR2 is SVGEGT. DNA of the CDR3: TGTGCCAGCAGTTACTCTGGCGGGGGCTCCTACGAGCAGTACTTC. Translation gives CASSYSGGGSYEQYF.

This clonotype came up many times. The chain employs TRBV10-3 and TRBJ1-2; 9 nucleotides agree with TRBD1. CDR3 length: 13 amino acids. Germline CDR1 is ENHRY and CDR2 is SYGVKD. The V and J ends lost 5 bases and 8 bases, in that order; junction bases with no gene match: 6. As DNA, the CDR3 is TGTGCCATCAGTACGGGACAGGGAGGCGGCTACACCTTC. Its translation: CAISTGQGGGYTF.

Ten or more counts support this clonotype. The gene calls are TRBV9 and TRBJ1-1; TRBD1 is a possible D gene (6 bases). The CDR3 consists of 16 residues. The V gene's germline CDR1 is SGDLS and CDR2 YYNGEE. V lost 0 bases, J lost 0 bases, and 12 bases lay in between. The chain's CDR3 is CASSVGDKELNTEAFF. Written as DNA, the CDR3 is TGTGCCAGCAGCGTAGGGGACAAGGAATTGAACACTGAAGCTTTCTTT.

This clonotype was observed at least ten times. The chain links TRBV6-5 to TRBJ1-5, with a weak D call TRBD1 (5 bases). From germline, CDR1 is MNHEY and CDR2 SVGAGI. Between the trimmed V and J ends, which lost 0 bases and 8 bases, there was a span of 14 bases. CDR3 length: 15 residues. The CDR3 coding sequence is TGTGCCAGCAGTTACTCCGGCAGGGCGGGGGAGCCCCAGCATTTT. This translates into CASSYSGRAGEPQHF.

This clonotype was counted many times. This sequence joins TRBV20-1 and TRBJ2-4, with TRBD2 as a possible D gene (7 bases). The CDR3 is made up of 17 amino acids. Germline CDR1 and CDR2: DFQATT and SNEGSKA (reference sequence). V was shortened by 6 bases and J by 1 base, with 22 bases between the two germline ends. CDR3: CSALADRGGRAKNIQYF. In DNA, the CDR3 is TGCAGTGCGTTAGCCGATAGGGGGGGGAGGGCCAAAAACATTCAGTACTTC.

The chain joins TRBV27 to TRBJ2-7; 15 nucleotides align to TRBD2. V trimming: 7 bases; J trimming: 2 bases; junction bases outside the gene matches: 6. The CDR3 loop spans 16 amino acids. The germline CDR1 and CDR2 sequences are MNHEY and SMNVEV (reference sequence). CDR3 sequence reads: CASIGLAGGPPYEQYF. CDR3 in DNA: TGTGCCAGCATAGGACTAGCGGGAGGGCCTCCCTACGAGCAGTACTTC.

J is TRBJ2-2 and V is TRBV20-1; 10 bases match TRBD2. Germline assignment: CDR1 DFQATT and CDR2 SNEGSKA (reference sequence). J lost 1 base, V lost 5 bases, and 10 bases had no gene match. The CDR3 extends over 17 amino acids. The CDR3 DNA sequence: TGCAGTGCTCGCGACAGGAGCGGGGGGGGGAACACCGGGGAGCTGTTTTTT. This encodes CSARDRSGGGNTGELFF.

This clonotype has only a few counts. The V gene is TRBV27, the J gene TRBJ2-5, with 8 bases fitting TRBD2. The germline CDR1 and CDR2 sequences are MNHEY and SMNVEV (reference sequence). The CDR3 is made up of 16 amino acids. V was pared by 0 bases and J by 0 bases, with 3 bases of the junction left unmatched. CDR3: CASSLSSAGDQETQYF. CDR3 DNA sequence: TGTGCCAGCAGTTTATCATCAGCGGGGGACCAAGAGACCCAGTACTTC.

V gene TRBV12-3 or TRBV12-4 combines with J gene TRBJ2-2; TRBD1 might be the D (6 bases). The CDR3 spans 14 residues. The V gene lost 7 bases and the J gene lost 2 bases, with 11 bases spanning the gap. CDR3 bases: TGTGCCAGCATAAAGGGACAAAACACCGGGGAGCTGTTTTTT. This gives the protein CASIKGQNTGELFF.

The chain couples TRBV6-1 to TRBJ2-7; D remains ambiguous. Trimming stripped 6 bases from V and 4 bases from J, with 16 bases between. Germline CDR1 and CDR2: MNHNS and SASEGT. The CDR3 sequence is 14 residues long. CDR3 sequence: CASRDRAATYEQYF. In nucleotides, the CDR3 is TGTGCCAGCAGGGATCGGGCGGCTACGTACGAGCAGTACTTC.

This clonotype was counted ten times or more. The rearrangement links TRBV4-2 to TRBJ2-7; D remains ambiguous. CDR1 and CDR2 (germline): LGHNA, YNFKEQ. V was pared by 3 bases and J by 3 bases, with 9 bases between. This CDR3 region has 13 residues. DNA for the CDR3: TGTGCCAGCAGCCAGGTTCTGGGCTACGAGCAGTACTTC. As protein: CASSQVLGYEQYF.

This clonotype was seen many times. The rearrangement joins TRBV20-1 to TRBJ1-1; possibly TRBD1 for D (5 bases). CDR3 length: 14 residues. Trimming removed 5 bases from V and 4 bases from J, with 17 bases in between. CDR1 and CDR2 (germline): DFQATT, SNEGSKA (reference sequence). CDR3 region: CSALLGGGSTEAFF. CDR3 bases: TGCAGTGCTCTATTGGGGGGGGGGAGCACTGAAGCTTTCTTT.

The chain recombines TRBV6-1 with TRBJ2-7, with a possible D match to TRBD1 (6 bases). The CDR3 is 17 amino acids. The V gene's germline CDR1 is MNHNS and CDR2 SASEGT. Trimming took off 7 bases at V and 0 bases at J, with 22 bases between the two ends. The CDR3 reads CASNRVRGHASSYEQYF. CDR3 coding DNA: TGTGCCAGCAATAGAGTAAGGGGACACGCAAGCTCCTACGAGCAGTACTTC.

This clonotype was found a few times. The chain has TRBV18 and TRBJ1-1; possible D gene TRBD1, 5 bases. This CDR3 is built from 14 residues. From germline, CDR1 is KGHSH and CDR2 LQKENI. Trimming took 3 bases from V and 3 from J, leaving 11 bases between them. The chain's CDR3 is CASSPPGFDTEAFF. The CDR3 nucleotides are TGTGCCAGCTCACCGCCAGGGTTCGACACTGAAGCTTTCTTT.

This clonotype was observed many times. This chain's CDR3 is CASSYEGATGELFF. The DNA for the CDR3 is TGTGCCAGCAGTTACGAGGGGGCCACCGGGGAGCTGTTTTTT. The chain links TRBV6-5 to TRBJ2-2; 7 nucleotides match TRBD1. Per germline, CDR1 MNHEY and CDR2 SVGAGI. J was trimmed by 4 bases and V by 2 bases; bases with no gene match: 1. The CDR3 covers 14 residues.

This clonotype has ten or more counts. CDR3 sequence reads: CASSYGVPRGPGNQPQHF. CDR3 coding DNA: TGTGCCAGCAGTTACGGGGTTCCGAGGGGGCCCGGCAATCAGCCCCAGCATTTT. The chain couples TRBV6-2 or TRBV6-3 to TRBJ1-5; 7 bases are shared with TRBD1. Per germline, CDR1 MNHEY and CDR2 SVGEGT. The CDR3 is made up of 18 amino acids. J lost 2 bases, V lost 2 bases, and 12 bases had no gene match.

V and J are TRBV11-2 and TRBJ1-2; 11 nucleotides agree with TRBD1. V trimming: 0 bases; J trimming: 8 bases; junction bases outside the gene matches: 5. The CDR3 loop spans 15 amino acids. The germline V gene has CDR1 SGHAT and CDR2 FQNNGV. CDR3 loop: CASSLERTGGKGYTF. CDR3 sequence (DNA): TGTGCCAGCAGCTTAGAGAGGACAGGGGGCAAAGGCTACACCTTC.

In this sample, this clonotype turned up many times. The chain couples TRBV9 to TRBJ1-1; D unresolved. V lost 0 bases and J 4 bases, leaving 7 bases between the germline ends. In germline, CDR1 is SGDLS, CDR2 YYNGEE. This CDR3 has 13 amino acids. CDR3 sequence (DNA): TGTGCCAGCAGCGTAGAGGCACGCACTGAAGCTTTCTTT. As protein: CASSVEARTEAFF.

This clonotype was recorded at least ten times. This chain uses TRBV9 with TRBJ2-7; 8 nucleotides agree with TRBD1. In germline, CDR1 is SGDLS, CDR2 YYNGEE. CDR3 length: 14 amino acids. With 0 bases clipped from V and 5 bases from J, the junction kept 4 bases outside the gene matches. The CDR3 DNA reads as TGTGCCAGCAGCGTAGAGGGACAGGCCAACGAGCAGTACTTC. Its translation is CASSVEGQANEQYF.

This clonotype was counted many times. The rearrangement joins TRBV6-2 or TRBV6-3 to TRBJ1-2; TRBD1 is a possible D gene (5 bases). The CDR3 is 18 amino acids. Germline CDR1 MNHEY, CDR2 SVGEGT. The V gene lost 5 bases and the J gene lost 5 bases, with 27 bases spanning the gap. The CDR3 reads CASSTSSSYRDRWYGYTF. The CDR3 DNA reads TGTGCCAGCAGTACAAGTAGTTCCTACCGGGACCGTTGGTATGGCTACACCTTC.

At least ten counts were recorded for this clonotype. For the CDR3, the DNA is TGTGCCAGCAGTTCTTTACAGGGCAACTATGGCTACACCTTC. Residues: CASSSLQGNYGYTF. V is TRBV28 and J is TRBJ1-2; D is perhaps TRBD1 (6 bases). V was pared by 4 bases and J by 2 bases, with 11 bases between. The CDR3 runs 14 residues. CDR1 is MDHEN and CDR2 is SYDVKM in the germline V gene.